This passage covers 29 T cell receptor beta chains from one sample sequenced in a study of OX40 agonist ivuxolimab in advanced cancers. The method was immunoSEQ multiplex PCR; TCRdb's version includes in-frame clones alone and lacks a portion of them. The sample shows about 68,000 clones, about 85% of them seen only once. The sample here was CD4+ or CD8+ T cells sorted from blood, taken in a trial of the OX40 agonist ivuxolimab. Receptors originate from an adult with an advanced solid tumor such as melanoma, head and neck, liver or kidney cancer.

The chain combines TRBV5-4 with TRBJ2-1; 8 nucleotides match TRBD2. Germline CDR1 is SGHNT and CDR2 is YYREEE (reference sequence). This CDR3 region has 16 residues. Trimming removed 6 bases from V and 1 base from J; junction bases left unmatched: 9. This CDR3 reads CASTLRAGVSYNEQFF. In DNA form, the CDR3 reads TGTGCCAGCACCCTAAGAGCGGGGGTTTCCTACAATGAGCAGTTCTTC.

V is TRBV5-4 and J is TRBJ2-3, with a weak D call TRBD1 (6 bases). The length of the CDR3 is 14 residues. Germline CDR1 SGHNT, CDR2 YYREEE (reference sequence). The V gene lost 4 bases and the J gene lost 1 base, with 10 bases spanning the gap. Here the CDR3 DNA reads TGTGCCAGCAGCGGTAGGACAGGCACAGATACGCAGTATTTT. Translation: CASSGRTGTDTQYF.

V and J are TRBV29-1 and TRBJ1-2; a possible D gene is TRBD1 (6 bases). The germline V gene encodes CDR1 SQVTM and CDR2 ANQGSEA. The CDR3 runs to 13 residues. The V end was cut by 1 base, the J end by 4 bases, with 10 bases between. CDR3 nucleotides: TGCAGCGTTGAAGGTCAGGGGTTCTATGGCTACACCTTC. It is translated as CSVEGQGFYGYTF.

The chain combines TRBV2 with TRBJ2-5; TRBD1 is a possible D gene (5 bases). Germline V gives CDR1 SNHLY, CDR2 FYNNEI. Trimming removed 5 bases at V and 4 bases at J, with 8 bases between. CDR3 length: 12 residues. CDR3 nucleotides: TGTGCCAGCAGTCGGCAGGGAGAGACCCAGTACTTC. Amino acid sequence: CASSRQGETQYF.

The chain recombines TRBV18 with TRBJ2-5; TRBD2 is a possible D gene (6 bases). The CDR3 consists of 13 residues. V was clipped by 2 bases and J by 2 bases, with 6 bases between them. The germline V gene encodes CDR1 KGHSH and CDR2 LQKENI. The CDR3 region is CASSPAGQETQYF. DNA of the CDR3: TGTGCCAGCTCACCAGCGGGGCAAGAGACCCAGTACTTC.

The chain combines TRBV14 with TRBJ2-7; weak D call: TRBD2 (5 bases). CDR1 SGHDN and CDR2 FVKESK come from the germline V gene. V was pared by 3 bases and J by 2 bases, with 5 bases between. This CDR3 is 12 amino acids long. In nucleotides, the CDR3 is TGTGCCAGCAGCCAGCGGGCCTACGAGCAGTACTTC. Its translation: CASSQRAYEQYF.

The chain carries TRBV5-6 and TRBJ1-4; D is possibly TRBD1 (5 bases). The CDR3 covers 13 residues. From germline, CDR1 is SGHDT and CDR2 YYEEEE. Trimming left V 4 bases short and J 8 bases short, with 12 bases between. The CDR3 DNA is TGTGCCAGCAGCCTCCGACAGTACGAAAAACTGTTTTTT. Translation gives CASSLRQYEKLFF.

The CDR3 loop reads CASSIDPTSGFTDTQYF. As DNA, the CDR3 is TGTGCCAGTAGTATAGATCCCACTAGCGGATTCACAGATACGCAGTATTTT. J is TRBJ2-3 and V is TRBV19; TRBD2 matches at 8 bases. Germline loops: CDR1 LNHDA, CDR2 SQIVND (reference sequence). The CDR3 runs 17 residues. V lost 0 bases and J lost 2; bases outside the gene matches: 7.

The chain carries TRBV4-1 and TRBJ2-7, with a weak D call TRBD1 (5 bases). CDR3 length equals 18 residues. The germline V and J ends were trimmed by 1 base and 2 bases, with 21 bases remaining between them. The V gene's germline CDR1 is MGHRA and CDR2 YSYEKL. Here the CDR3 reads CASSQGSVTDLPAYEQYF. The CDR3 DNA is TGCGCCAGCAGCCAAGGGTCCGTGACAGACCTGCCCGCCTACGAGCAGTACTTC.

This clone was observed a single time. V is TRBV27 and J is TRBJ2-2; 9 bases are a match to TRBD2. Looked up from germline, CDR1 is MNHEY and CDR2 is SMNVEV (reference sequence). V was pared by 5 bases and J by 7 bases, with 8 bases of the junction left unmatched. This CDR3 has 15 amino acids. DNA of the CDR3: TGTGCCAGCAGTGCCCCCGCGGGGGGGGTCGGGGAGCTGTTTTTT. Protein: CASSAPAGGVGELFF.

The genes are TRBV15 and TRBJ1-6, with D perhaps matching TRBD1 (6 bases). Germline CDR1 LNHNV, CDR2 YYDKDF (reference sequence). The V and J ends lost 7 bases and 5 bases respectively, with 21 bases between them. The CDR3 length is 17 residues. The CDR3 loop is CATIAGRGAPNNSPLHF. The CDR3 region has the DNA TGTGCCACCATAGCGGGGAGGGGGGCCCCCAATAATTCACCCCTCCACTTT. Full variable domain (missing parts from reference TRBV15 and TRBJ1-6): DAMVIQNPRYQVTQFGKPVTLSCSQTLNHNVMYWYQQKSSQAPKLLFHYYDKDFNNEADTPDNFQSRRPNTSFCFLDIRSPGLGDTAMYLCATIAGRGAPNNSPLHFGNGTRLTVT.

This sequence joins TRBV7-6 and TRBJ2-3, with TRBD1 matching 7 bases. V was pared by 6 bases and J by 1 base, with 4 bases of the junction left unmatched. Germline-derived CDR1 and CDR2 are SGHVS and FNYEAQ. This CDR3 region has 14 residues. The CDR3 protein is CASSFGQGTDTQYF. The CDR3 DNA follows: TGTGCCAGCAGTTTTGGACAGGGCACAGATACGCAGTATTTT.

The V call is TRBV19, the J call TRBJ1-4; tentatively, D is TRBD1 (6 bases). CDR3 length: 14 amino acids. V was pared by 7 bases and J by 8 bases, with 17 bases between. Germline V gives CDR1 LNHDA, CDR2 SQIVND (reference sequence). This CDR3 reads CASTFPGAREKLFF. CDR3 sequence (DNA): TGTGCCAGTACCTTCCCGGGGGCCAGAGAAAAACTGTTTTTT. The variable domain in full, with the rest retrieved from reference TRBV19 and TRBJ1-4, is DGGITQSPKYLFRKEGQNVTLSCEQNLNHDAMYWYRQDPGQGLRLIYYSQIVNDFQKGDIAEGYSVSREKKESFPLTVTSAQKNPTAFYLCASTFPGAREKLFFGSGTQLSVL.

The chain is built from TRBV4-3 and TRBJ2-5; D tentatively fits TRBD1 or TRBD2 (7 bases each). Germline lookup yields CDR1 LGHNA and CDR2 YSLEER. The V end lost 2 bases, the J end lost 5 bases, and 15 bases lay between the germline ends. The CDR3 length is 15 residues. CDR3 in DNA: TGCGCCAGCAGCCAAATTAGGGGGCGGGGGGAGACCCAGTACTTC. It translates to CASSQIRGRGETQYF.

This sequence joins TRBV15 and TRBJ1-4; no clear D gene. V was pared by 7 bases and J by 8 bases, with 11 bases between. CDR1 LNHNV and CDR2 YYDKDF come from the germline V gene (reference sequence). CDR3 length equals 12 residues. CDR3 in amino acids: CATKAGREKLFF. The CDR3 DNA reads TGTGCCACCAAAGCGGGTCGCGAAAAACTGTTTTTT. Full variable domain (outside the CDR3, taken from reference TRBV15 and TRBJ1-4): DAMVIQNPRYQVTQFGKPVTLSCSQTLNHNVMYWYQQKSSQAPKLLFHYYDKDFNNEADTPDNFQSRRPNTSFCFLDIRSPGLGDTAMYLCATKAGREKLFFGSGTQLSVL.

This sequence joins TRBV11-2 and TRBJ2-1; D is perhaps TRBD1 (6 bases). Germline V gives CDR1 SGHAT, CDR2 FQNNGV. The length of the CDR3 is 14 residues. V was clipped by 4 bases and J by 7 bases, with 14 bases between them. This CDR3 is CASSSLGTLNEQFF. CDR3 sequence (DNA): TGTGCCAGCAGCTCACTAGGGACATTAAATGAGCAGTTCTTC.

The V and J genes are TRBV7-2 and TRBJ1-2; 10 bases line up with TRBD1. The J segment lost 7 bases and the V segment lost 1 base, leaving 6 bases of the junction unmatched. Germline CDR1 reads SGHTA; CDR2 reads FQGNSA. This CDR3 has 15 residues. CDR3 sequence: CASSLVGTGVSGYTF. The DNA of the CDR3 is TGTGCCAGCAGCTTAGTGGGGACAGGGGTGAGTGGCTACACCTTC.

The chain combines TRBV10-1 with TRBJ1-1; 7 positions agree with TRBD1. The CDR3 totals 14 residues. The trim removed 6 bases at V and 5 bases at J, leaving 9 bases unmatched. The germline gives CDR1 WNHNN, CDR2 SYGVQD (reference sequence). The CDR3 nucleotides read TGCGCCAGCAGGGAAGACAGGGTTGGGACTGAAGCTTTCTTT. It encodes CASREDRVGTEAFF.

This clone was recorded many times. The genes are TRBV6-5 and TRBJ1-2; possible D gene TRBD1, 6 bases. V shed 11 bases and J shed 3 bases, with 10 bases lying between them. Looked up from germline, CDR1 is MNHEY and CDR2 is SVGAGI. The CDR3 runs 11 residues. In nucleotides, the CDR3 is TGTGCCTGCCGACAGGACTATGGCTACACCTTC. Protein product: CACRQDYGYTF.

The chain has TRBV15 and TRBJ1-1, with 9 bases lining up with TRBD1. This CDR3 is built from 18 residues. The J segment lost 10 bases and the V segment lost 5 bases, leaving 23 bases of the junction unmatched. CDR1 is LNHNV, CDR2 YYDKDF, per germline (reference sequence). The CDR3 DNA is TGTGCCACCAGCTCCGGACAGGGGATTTTAGTAAACAAGCCTGGAGCTTTCTTT. Protein: CATSSGQGILVNKPGAFF.

The chain joins TRBV5-8 to TRBJ1-2; maybe TRBD1 (5 bases). Germline-derived CDR1 and CDR2 are SGHTS and YDEGEE. V dropped 2 bases and J dropped 2 bases, with 10 bases sitting between them. The CDR3 is made up of 14 amino acids. The CDR3 coding sequence is TGTGCCAGCAGCTTAGGCAGGGTGAACTATGGCTACACCTTC. It encodes CASSLGRVNYGYTF.

This clone was recorded once. V usage is TRBV7-6 and J usage is TRBJ2-2; D may be TRBD2 (7 bases). Germline-derived CDR1 and CDR2 are SGHVS and FNYEAQ. V was clipped by 4 bases and J by 6 bases, with 18 bases between them. The CDR3 extends over 16 amino acids. CDR3 bases: TGTGCCAGCAGCTGGAGGGCGGGGGCCGAATCCGGGGAGCTGTTTTTT. Protein sequence: CASSWRAGAESGELFF.

V is TRBV5-1 and J is TRBJ1-2; D not resolved. Looked up from germline, CDR1 is SGHRS and CDR2 is YFSETQ. The V end lost 4 bases, the J end lost 8 bases, and 18 bases lay between the germline ends. CDR3 length: 14 residues. The CDR3 loop reads CASSGMEQRGGYTF. CDR3 bases: TGCGCCAGCAGCGGGATGGAACAAAGAGGAGGCTACACCTTC.

This clone was seen a single time. J is TRBJ2-3 and V is TRBV7-2, with 10 bases aligning to TRBD2. Per germline, CDR1 SGHTA and CDR2 FQGNSA. The CDR3 covers 15 residues. Trimming removed 5 bases from V and 6 bases from J; junction bases left unmatched: 8. CDR3 nucleotides: TGTGCCAGCAGCGTACTAGCGGGGAATACGGATACGCAGTATTTT. It codes for CASSVLAGNTDTQYF.

The rearrangement joins TRBV27 to TRBJ2-6, with 8 bases lining up with TRBD1. The length of the CDR3 is 18 residues. V was clipped by 3 bases and J by 2 bases; unmatched bases: 9. Looked up from germline, CDR1 is MNHEY and CDR2 is SMNVEV (reference sequence). The CDR3 here is CASSFPGQGKTGANVLTF. For the CDR3, the DNA is TGTGCCAGCAGTTTCCCAGGACAGGGAAAAACTGGGGCCAACGTCCTGACTTTC. Supplemented by reference TRBV27 and TRBJ2-6, the full variable domain reads EAQVTQNPRYLITVTGKKLTVTCSQNMNHEYMSWYRQDPGLGLRQIYYSMNVEVTDKGDVPEGYKVSRKEKRNFPLILESPSPNQTSLYFCASSFPGQGKTGANVLTFGAGSRLTVL.

The chain carries TRBV7-6 and TRBJ2-7, with a possible D match to TRBD1 (6 bases). Germline V lookup: CDR1 SGHVS, CDR2 FNYEAQ. The CDR3 runs 14 residues. V lost 2 bases, J lost 6 bases, and 14 bases lay in between. In DNA form, the CDR3 reads TGTGCCAGCAGCTTATCGGCAGGGGCGGGCGAGCAGTACTTC. This gives the protein CASSLSAGAGEQYF. The full variable domain, completed using reference TRBV7-6 and TRBJ2-7, is GAGVSQSPRYKVTKRGQDVALRCDPISGHVSLYWYRQALGQGPEFLTYFNYEAQQDKSGLPNDRFSAERPEGSISTLTIQRTEQRDSAMYRCASSLSAGAGEQYFGPGTRLTVT.

V gene TRBV9 combines with J gene TRBJ2-6; D possibly matches TRBD1 or TRBD2 (5 bases each). The CDR3 is made up of 19 amino acids. Germline-derived CDR1 and CDR2 are SGDLS and YYNGEE. V dropped 2 bases and J dropped 0 bases, with 18 bases sitting between them. The CDR3 loop is CASSVTPGRSSSGANVLTF. In nucleotides, the CDR3 is TGTGCCAGCAGCGTTACTCCGGGACGATCAAGCTCTGGGGCCAACGTCCTGACTTTC.

This chain links TRBV2 with TRBJ2-5, with a possible D match to TRBD1 (6 bases). Trimming pared 4 bases from V and 5 bases from J, leaving 17 bases between. The germline V gene encodes CDR1 SNHLY and CDR2 FYNNEI. The CDR3 loop spans 15 amino acids. CDR3 in amino acids: CASSGLQGRSETQYF. The DNA of the CDR3 is TGTGCCAGCAGTGGCCTTCAGGGGCGTTCGGAGACCCAGTACTTC.

This chain connects TRBV6-5 to TRBJ1-2, with D possibly being TRBD1 (5 bases). V was trimmed by 6 bases and J by 3 bases, leaving 8 bases between them. The CDR3 extends over 12 amino acids. Germline V gene lookup returns CDR1 MNHEY and CDR2 SVGAGI. CDR3 coding DNA: TGTGCCAGCAGAGGAGGGGACTATGGCTACACCTTC. Protein sequence: CASRGGDYGYTF.